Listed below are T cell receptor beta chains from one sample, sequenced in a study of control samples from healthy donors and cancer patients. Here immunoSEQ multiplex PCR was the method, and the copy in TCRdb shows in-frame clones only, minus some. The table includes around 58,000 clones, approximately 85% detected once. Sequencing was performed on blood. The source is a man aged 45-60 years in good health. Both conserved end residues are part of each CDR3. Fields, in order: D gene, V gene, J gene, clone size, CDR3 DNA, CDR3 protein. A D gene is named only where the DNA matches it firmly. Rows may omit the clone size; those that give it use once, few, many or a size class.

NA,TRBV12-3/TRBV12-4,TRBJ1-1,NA,TGTGCCAGCAGTGCACAACAGTGGGCTGAAGCTTTCTTT,CASSAQQWAEAFF
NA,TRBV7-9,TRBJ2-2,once,TGTGCCAGCAGCTTATCGGGAGTAACCGGGGAGCTGTTTTTT,CASSLSGVTGELFF
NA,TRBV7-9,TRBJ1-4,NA,TGTGCCAGCAGCTTAGAGAATGAAAAACTGTTTTTT,CASSLENEKLFF
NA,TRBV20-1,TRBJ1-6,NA,TGCAGTGCTAGGTTAAATTCACCCCTCCACTTT,CSARLNSPLHF
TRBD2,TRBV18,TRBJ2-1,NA,TGTGCCAGCTCACTGACTAGCGGGAGCCTAGGCAATGAGCAGTTCTTC,CASSLTSGSLGNEQFF
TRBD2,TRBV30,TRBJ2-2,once,TGTGCCTGGAGCAGTATAGCGGGAGTCGGCACCGGGGAGCTGTTTTTT,CAWSSIAGVGTGELFF
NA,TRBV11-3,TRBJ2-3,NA,TGTGCCAGCAGCCCGCAGGGTAGCACAGATACGCAGTATTTT,CASSPQGSTDTQYF
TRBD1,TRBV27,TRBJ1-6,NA,TGTGCCAGCAGAATGACAGGGGGCTTTGGGAGGGCCCTCCACTTT,CASRMTGGFGRALHF
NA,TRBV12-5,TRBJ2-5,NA,TGTGCTAGTGGTTCCGGTCAGGAGCAAGAGACCCAGTACTTC,CASGSGQEQETQYF
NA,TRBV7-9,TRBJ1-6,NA,TGTGCCAGCAGCTTGTCCAGTATAAGTTCACCCCTCCACTTT,CASSLSSISSPLHF
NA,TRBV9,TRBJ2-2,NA,TGTGCCAGCAGCCTTAACACCGGGGAGCTGTTTTTT,CASSLNTGELFF
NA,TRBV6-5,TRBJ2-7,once,TGTGCCAGCAGCCTGGACGATACCTCCTACGAGCAGTACTTC,CASSLDDTSYEQYF
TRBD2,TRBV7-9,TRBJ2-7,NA,TGTGCCAGCAGTACATCGGGACTAGCGGGACTCCAGAACGAGCAGTACTTC,CASSTSGLAGLQNEQYF
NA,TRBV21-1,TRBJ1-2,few,TGTGCCAGCAGCAAAGAAGGGTGGATTGGCTATGGCTACACCTTC,CASSKEGWIGYGYTF
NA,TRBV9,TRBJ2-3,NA,TGTGCCAGCAGCGACTACGCAGATACGCAGTATTTT,CASSDYADTQYF
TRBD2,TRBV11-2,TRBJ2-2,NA,TGTGCCAGCAGCATTGGGACTACAAACACCGGGGAGCTGTTTTTT,CASSIGTTNTGELFF
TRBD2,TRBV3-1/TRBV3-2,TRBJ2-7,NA,TGTGCCAGCAGCCAAGATAGGAGACTAGCGGGGGAGCAGTACTTC,CASSQDRRLAGEQYF
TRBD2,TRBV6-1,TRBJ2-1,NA,TGTGCCAGCAGCGAAAGACTAGCGGGAGTTTTCGAGCAGTTCTTC,CASSERLAGVFEQFF
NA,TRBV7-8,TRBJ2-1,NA,TGTGCCAGCAGCTTAGCGTCGACGAGCTACTACAATGAGCAGTTCTTC,CASSLASTSYYNEQFF
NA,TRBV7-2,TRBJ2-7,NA,TGTGCCAGCAGCCCGGGGGACAGACCATACGAGCAGTACTTC,CASSPGDRPYEQYF
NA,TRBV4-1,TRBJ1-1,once,TGCGCCAGCAGCCAAGAGTGGGAGGATCACCAAGCTTTCTTT,CASSQEWEDHQAFF
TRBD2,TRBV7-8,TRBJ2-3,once,TGTGCCAGCCAAGCGGGAGTGGGCACAGATACGCAGTATTTT,CASQAGVGTDTQYF
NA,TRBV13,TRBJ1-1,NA,TGTGCCAGCAGCTTAACTAGGGGCACTGAAGCTTTCTTT,CASSLTRGTEAFF
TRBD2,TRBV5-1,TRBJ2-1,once,TGCGCCAGCAGCTTGTCTCTAGCGGGGGCCTACAATGAGCAGTTCTTC,CASSLSLAGAYNEQFF
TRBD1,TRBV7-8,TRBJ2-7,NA,TGTGCCAGCAGCCTCGAACTACAGGGGGTCGTGAAGAACGAGCAGTACTTC,CASSLELQGVVKNEQYF
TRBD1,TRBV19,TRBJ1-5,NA,TGTGCCAGTTCTACTGGACAGGCGAGCAATCAGCCCCAGCATTTT,CASSTGQASNQPQHF
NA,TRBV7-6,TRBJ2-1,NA,TGTGCCAGCAGCTTAGCAAGAGCCAATGAGCAGTTCTTC,CASSLARANEQFF
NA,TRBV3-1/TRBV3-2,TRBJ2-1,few,TGTGCCAGCAGCCAAGAAGGGAGGCCCAATGAGCAGTTCTTC,CASSQEGRPNEQFF
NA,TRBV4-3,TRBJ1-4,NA,TGCGCCAGCAGCCAAGACAGAACAACTAATGAAAAACTGTTTTTT,CASSQDRTTNEKLFF
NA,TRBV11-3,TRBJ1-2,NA,TGTGCCAGCAGCTTCAGACGGAACTATGGCTACACCTTC,CASSFRRNYGYTF
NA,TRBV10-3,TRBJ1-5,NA,TGTGCCATCAGTGAGATAACAGGTCCCAAGCAGCCCCAGCATTTT,CAISEITGPKQPQHF
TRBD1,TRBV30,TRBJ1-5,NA,TGTGCCTGGGACAGGGAAGGCAATCAGCCCCAGCATTTT,CAWDREGNQPQHF
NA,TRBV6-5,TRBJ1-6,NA,TGTGCCAGCAGTTACTCGATTGGGGGCGTTGGGTCACCCCTCCACTTT,CASSYSIGGVGSPLHF
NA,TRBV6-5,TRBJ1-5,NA,TGTGCCAGCCGCCCAGGCGGAAGCAATCAGCCCCAGCATTTT,CASRPGGSNQPQHF
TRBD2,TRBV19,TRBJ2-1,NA,TGTGCCAGTAGTGATCCTCGGGAGGGCCAGGTTTTTGAGCAGTTCTTC,CASSDPREGQVFEQFF
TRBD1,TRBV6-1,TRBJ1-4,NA,TGTGCCAGCAGTGAACAGGGGGGGACTAATGAAAAACTGTTTTTT,CASSEQGGTNEKLFF
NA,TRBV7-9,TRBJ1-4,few,TGTGCCAGCAGCTTGGTGAGGGAGGCTGAAAAACTGTTTTTT,CASSLVREAEKLFF